Shown below are 10 T cell receptor beta chains from a single sample sequenced in a study of blood T cell repertoires in COVID-19. The assay was immunoSEQ multiplex PCR, and TCRdb's table has in-frame clones only and misses some. Of 40,000 or so clones listed, about 86% were seen once; the top ten hold 20% to 30%. Sequences were obtained from peripheral blood. The receptors shown here come from a human donor with acute or convalescent COVID-19. The donor label of this sample is uncertain.

This chain links TRBV28 with TRBJ1-3, with D uncertain. Deletions cut 1 base from V and 0 bases from J, with 10 bases between. Per germline, CDR1 MDHEN and CDR2 SYDVKM. The CDR3 has 16 amino acids. The CDR3 DNA is TGTGCCAGCAGTTTATCTGGGCCTCTCTCTGGAAACACCATATATTTT. It translates to CASSLSGPLSGNTIYF.

This chain uses TRBV2 with TRBJ2-2, with 10 bases fitting TRBD1. Trimming cost V 6 bases and J 4 bases; bases outside gene matches: 8. This CDR3 is built from 16 residues. The germline gives CDR1 SNHLY, CDR2 FYNNEI. CDR3 in DNA: TGTGCCAGCAGGGATCGACAGGGGGCAGTCACCGGGGAGCTGTTTTTT. Its protein is CASRDRQGAVTGELFF.

This chain joins TRBV28 and TRBJ1-3; D is ambiguous. The CDR3 runs 11 residues. CDR1 is MDHEN, CDR2 SYDVKM, per germline. Trimming pared 6 bases from V and 5 bases from J, leaving 5 bases between. The CDR3, as DNA: TGTGCCAGCAGCTACCGAAACACCATATATTTT. This translates into CASSYRNTIYF.

The rearrangement links TRBV2 to TRBJ1-2; 7 bases are shared with TRBD1. The CDR3 contains 16 residues. Germline CDR1 reads SNHLY; CDR2 reads FYNNEI. Germline trimming cut 10 bases from V and 3 bases from J; bases unmatched to any gene: 17. The CDR3, as DNA: TGTGCCACCGGACCTCTCCCAGGGGGGAAGGACTATGGCTACACCTTC. Its translation is CATGPLPGGKDYGYTF.

The V call is TRBV5-6, the J call TRBJ1-3; 8 nucleotides agree with TRBD1. There are 17 residues in the CDR3. Looked up from germline, CDR1 is SGHDT and CDR2 is YYEEEE. Unmatched junction bases numbered 8, after V lost 2 bases and J lost 1 base. CDR3 loop: CASSFPDRGRSGNTIYF. CDR3 sequence (DNA): TGTGCCAGCAGCTTTCCCGACAGGGGACGGTCTGGAAACACCATATATTTT.

The chain uses TRBV12-3 or TRBV12-4 and TRBJ1-5, with D possibly being TRBD1 (5 bases). CDR3 size: 13 residues. Between the trimmed V and J ends, which lost 6 bases and 6 bases, there was a span of 12 bases. DNA of the CDR3: TGTGCCAGCAGACCGGGGGGGGGTCAGCCCCAGCATTTT. As protein: CASRPGGGQPQHF.

This chain links TRBV4-1 with TRBJ2-2, with unresolved D. The CDR3 consists of 15 residues. The V end was cut by 0 bases, the J end by 6 bases, with 11 bases between. CDR1 is MGHRA, CDR2 YSYEKL, per germline. The chain's CDR3 is CASSQDRAYPGELFF. In nucleotides, the CDR3 is TGCGCCAGCAGCCAAGATCGAGCGTATCCCGGGGAGCTGTTTTTT.

J is TRBJ2-7 and V is TRBV19, with D tentatively TRBD1 (6 bases). There are 15 residues in the CDR3. Germline assignment: CDR1 LNHDA and CDR2 SQIVND (reference sequence). V lost 9 bases and J lost 6, with 24 bases in between. CDR3 in amino acids: CASRPGGGRGSEQYF. CDR3 nucleotides: TGTGCCAGCAGACCCGGTGGGGGCAGAGGAAGCGAGCAGTACTTC.

This chain connects TRBV5-4 to TRBJ2-5, with 11 bases aligning to TRBD2. V shed 5 bases, J shed 5 bases, and the junction held 11 bases outside the gene matches. CDR1 SGHNT and CDR2 YYREEE come from the germline V gene (reference sequence). CDR3 size: 16 residues. This CDR3 is CASRPNPTSGGETQYF. As DNA, the CDR3 is TGTGCCAGCAGACCTAACCCTACTAGCGGGGGTGAGACCCAGTACTTC.

J is TRBJ2-2 and V is TRBV19; 7 bases fit TRBD1. The CDR3 contains 15 residues. With V trimmed by 4 bases and J by 0 bases, 2 bases remained unmatched. CDR1 and CDR2 from the germline V gene are LNHDA and SQIVND (reference sequence). CDR3 in DNA: TGTGCCAGTAGTACGGGACAGTCGAACACCGGGGAGCTGTTTTTT. It translates to CASSTGQSNTGELFF.